This T cell receptor beta chain was recorded in a study of blood T cells in healthy people across ages (dated by TCRdb to between 2015 and 2016). Study-level background: In model experiments, template switching captured roughly one uniquely barcoded TCR beta cDNA molecule for every two T cells. The study measured age-related changes in TCR beta repertoire diversity using deep sequencing normalized with unique cDNA molecular identifiers. Four age groups were formed from the donors: young (average approximately 15 years), middle-aged (just under 40), aged (roughly 56) and long-lived (about 80). To avoid experimental bias, donors of different ages were spread randomly across the sequencing lanes. Two additional independent replicas of 1 million unique cDNA reads from the same blood draw were analyzed for two donors (one aged 18 to 30 and one aged 80 or older).

Overall results and qualifications from the work: Total diversity estimates from one million sequenced T cells were considered lower bounds and underestimates. Compared with the aged group, the long-lived group had more naive CD4+ T cells, fewer expanded clones and increased TCR diversity, suggesting age selection. A strong correlation was found between observed TCR beta diversity and the percentage of naive T cells measured by flow cytometry. Because the CMV infection status of the donors was unknown, age-related changes in expanded clonotypes may potentially have been confounded. Since profiling was done on bulk unsorted PBMCs, naive and antigen-experienced compartments could not be conclusively compared. As age increased, observed TCR beta diversity per million T cells dropped in a roughly linear way, and a significant reduction was already evident by age 40.

Donors were about 36 systemically healthy Caucasian individuals from Russia aged roughly 6 to 100 years. Each donor gave 8 to 10 milliliters of peripheral blood, drawn into EDTA-treated Vacutainer tubes. PBMCs were isolated by Ficoll-Paque density-gradient centrifugation, with at least 6 million obtained per sample. Total RNA was extracted from PBMCs with Trizol reagent, with at least 5.5 micrograms obtained per sample. For every donor, an aliquot of PBMCs went through flow cytometry to measure the percentages of naive CD45RAhigh/CD27high T cells. Library method: 5' RACE. The sample was run on an Illumina HiSeq 2500. A second PCR of about 6 to 12 cycles was run with a J-beta primer mix and a sample-barcoded 5' primer. Each TCR beta cDNA molecule received a unique molecular identifier from a template-switch 5' adaptor carrying 12 random nucleotides. Each sample yielded at least 2.5 million CDR3-containing paired-end reads. First-strand cDNA was synthesized from all RNA with the Mint cDNA synthesis kit, primed by a TRBC-specific oligonucleotide. After uracil-DNA glycosylase treatment, a first 18-cycle PCR used universal primers M1SS and BC2_uni_R on all cDNA. On the authors' methods: For normalization, 1 million high-quality reads were randomly selected from each sample, with every read carrying a distinct molecular identifier. Instead of being binned into consensus sequences, reads that shared molecular identifiers were thrown out. CDR3 identification, clonotype clustering and error correction used MiTCR with a Q25 quality threshold and the strictest error-elimination algorithm. Lower-bound total TCR beta diversity was estimated with a nonparametric unseen species model using Euler transformation. TCRdb reran the public reads through fastp at Q25 and MiXCR, keeping productive beta chains. Merged by CDR3 protein, the rows form single entries marked with the most common genes and DNA. These V and J calls derive from TCRdb rather than the authors' analysis. For this sample there are around 1,600,000 distinct CDR3 sequences; 35% to 45% appear just once. About 3.8% of the sample belongs to the ten largest clones.

There are a few counts of this clonotype. Its antigen is unknown. Within one base of it there is no much larger clone, and no base qualities were kept. V loses 0 bases of germline sequence and J loses 2 bases, and the interval between the two ends is 11 bases. From a lookup of the germline V gene, CDR1 and CDR2 are MNHEY and SVGEGT. Spanning cysteine to phenylalanine, the CDR3 consists of 15 amino acids. Solely the CDR3 DNA is kept, with 45 bases framed from the first base. Sequenced input: blood. The chain couples TRBV6-2 or TRBV6-3 to TRBJ2-7; the D gene assignment is ambiguous. The receptor was derived from a young woman in good health. The CDR3: CASSYSPSDTYEQYF. The DNA reads as follows: TGTGCCAGCAGTTACTCCCCCTCTGATACCTACGAGCAGTACTTC.